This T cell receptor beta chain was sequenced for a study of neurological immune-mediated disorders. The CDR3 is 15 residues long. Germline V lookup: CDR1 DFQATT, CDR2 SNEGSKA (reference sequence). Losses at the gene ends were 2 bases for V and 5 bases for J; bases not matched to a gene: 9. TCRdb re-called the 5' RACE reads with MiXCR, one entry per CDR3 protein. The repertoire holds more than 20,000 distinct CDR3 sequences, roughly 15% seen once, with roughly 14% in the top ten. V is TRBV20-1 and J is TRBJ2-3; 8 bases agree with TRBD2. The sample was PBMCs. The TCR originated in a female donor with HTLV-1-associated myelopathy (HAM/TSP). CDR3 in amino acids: CSARNSGGVLDTQYF. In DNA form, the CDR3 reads TGCAGTGCTAGAAACAGCGGGGGAGTTTTAGATACGCAGTATTTT.